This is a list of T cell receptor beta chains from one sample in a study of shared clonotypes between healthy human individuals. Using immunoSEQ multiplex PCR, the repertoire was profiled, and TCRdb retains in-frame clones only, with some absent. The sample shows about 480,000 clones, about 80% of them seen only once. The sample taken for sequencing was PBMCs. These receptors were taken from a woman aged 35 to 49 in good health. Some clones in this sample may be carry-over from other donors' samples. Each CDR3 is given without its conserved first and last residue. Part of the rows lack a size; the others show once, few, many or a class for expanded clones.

CDR3: ASRTGGGDYNSPLH
size: once
V: TRBV5-1
J: TRBJ1-6
length: 14

CDR3: AIRRETVYT
size: -
V: TRBV10-3
J: TRBJ1-2
length: 9

CDR3: SAGPNTEAF
size: -
V: TRBV29-1
J: TRBJ1-1
length: 9

CDR3: ASSPRAPLGYEQY
size: -
V: TRBV19
J: TRBJ2-7
length: 13

CDR3: AISQGAGQPQH
size: -
V: TRBV10-3
J: TRBJ1-5
length: 11

CDR3: AIRGTSGGYEQY
size: -
V: TRBV10-3
J: TRBJ2-7
length: 12

CDR3: ASSTGQVAGGYT
size: -
V: TRBV5-1
J: TRBJ1-2
length: 12

CDR3: ASSKVNRGRNNEQF
size: -
V: TRBV21-1
J: TRBJ2-1
length: 14

CDR3: ASSDSGTGDLQY
size: -
V: TRBV19
J: TRBJ2-4
length: 12

CDR3: ASSRGTSGYYEQY
size: -
V: TRBV4-2
J: TRBJ2-7
length: 13

CDR3: ASRFGWGILH
size: -
V: TRBV12-2
J: TRBJ1-6
length: 10

CDR3: ASSYSGAGVGYGYT
size: -
V: TRBV6-6
J: TRBJ1-2
length: 14

CDR3: ASKRQGSGANVLT
size: -
V: TRBV6-1
J: TRBJ2-6
length: 13

CDR3: ASSFGGTATGNTIY
size: -
V: TRBV5-1
J: TRBJ1-3
length: 14

CDR3: ASKQNSGNQPQH
size: -
V: TRBV28
J: TRBJ1-5
length: 12

CDR3: ASSLGDLSNTGELF
size: -
V: TRBV5-8
J: TRBJ2-2
length: 14

CDR3: ASSPPLGTNYEQY
size: -
V: TRBV7-2
J: TRBJ2-7
length: 13

CDR3: ATSRDPGSAYEQY
size: few
V: TRBV15
J: TRBJ2-7
length: 13

CDR3: ASSLAGDQETQY
size: -
V: TRBV5-1
J: TRBJ2-5
length: 12

CDR3: ASSLGQWETQY
size: once
V: TRBV7-9
J: TRBJ2-5
length: 11

CDR3: ASSKRTGELF
size: -
V: TRBV21-1
J: TRBJ2-2
length: 10

CDR3: ASSILVRVTSGANVLT
size: -
V: TRBV19
J: TRBJ2-6
length: 16

CDR3: ASSLPVLNEQF
size: once
V: TRBV11-2
J: TRBJ2-1
length: 11

CDR3: ASSPRQAPADTQY
size: -
V: TRBV18
J: TRBJ2-3
length: 13

CDR3: ASSLVLAGGREQF
size: -
V: TRBV7-2
J: TRBJ2-1
length: 13

CDR3: ASSRPGGTEAF
size: -
V: TRBV4-1
J: TRBJ1-1
length: 11

CDR3: ASSHGTGRDTEAF
size: -
V: TRBV11-1
J: TRBJ1-1
length: 13

CDR3: ASSESGRAGPQH
size: -
V: TRBV6-1
J: TRBJ1-5
length: 12

CDR3: ASSRTASGANVLT
size: -
V: TRBV25-1
J: TRBJ2-6
length: 13

CDR3: AWSFSSGTYNEQF
size: -
V: TRBV30
J: TRBJ2-1
length: 13

CDR3: ASSQGAGDIQY
size: -
V: TRBV18
J: TRBJ2-4
length: 11

CDR3: ASSPKGDRAYEQY
size: -
V: TRBV27
J: TRBJ2-7
length: 13

CDR3: ASSLKREPPSGANVLT
size: -
V: TRBV7-3
J: TRBJ2-6
length: 16

CDR3: ASSTSTGELF
size: once
V: TRBV2
J: TRBJ2-2
length: 10

CDR3: ASSYSVTYEQY
size: -
V: TRBV27
J: TRBJ2-7
length: 11

CDR3: ASSATSGDSYEQY
size: once
V: TRBV28
J: TRBJ2-7
length: 13

CDR3: ASSNPGQGYEQY
size: -
V: TRBV6-6
J: TRBJ2-7
length: 12

CDR3: ASSLGTGDSYNSPLH
size: -
V: TRBV5-1
J: TRBJ1-6
length: 15

CDR3: ASSQGLGLADTQY
size: once
V: TRBV14
J: TRBJ2-3
length: 13

CDR3: ASSVSRQETQY
size: -
V: TRBV2
J: TRBJ2-5
length: 11

CDR3: ASSETPRAGEELGGTEAF
size: -
V: TRBV2
J: TRBJ1-1
length: 18

CDR3: ASSFGQPQH
size: -
V: TRBV28
J: TRBJ1-5
length: 9

CDR3: ASSQEGFGNTEAF
size: -
V: TRBV18
J: TRBJ1-1
length: 13

CDR3: ASSDAAGDTGELF
size: -
V: TRBV6-4
J: TRBJ2-2
length: 13

CDR3: ASTRWGLAGDSEQY
size: -
V: TRBV27
J: TRBJ2-7
length: 14

CDR3: ASSPPGAREF
size: -
V: TRBV28
J: TRBJ2-1
length: 10

CDR3: ASSLVDYDEAF
size: -
V: TRBV5-8
J: TRBJ1-1
length: 11

CDR3: ATSRVANEQF
size: few
V: TRBV15
J: TRBJ2-1
length: 10

CDR3: ASSAGQSRTEQY
size: -
V: TRBV6-1
J: TRBJ2-7
length: 12

CDR3: AITSTVGDGTIY
size: few
V: TRBV10-3
J: TRBJ1-3
length: 12

CDR3: ASSLGPDTQY
size: -
V: TRBV7-9
J: TRBJ2-3
length: 10

CDR3: ASSLASVKETQY
size: -
V: TRBV7-2
J: TRBJ2-5
length: 12